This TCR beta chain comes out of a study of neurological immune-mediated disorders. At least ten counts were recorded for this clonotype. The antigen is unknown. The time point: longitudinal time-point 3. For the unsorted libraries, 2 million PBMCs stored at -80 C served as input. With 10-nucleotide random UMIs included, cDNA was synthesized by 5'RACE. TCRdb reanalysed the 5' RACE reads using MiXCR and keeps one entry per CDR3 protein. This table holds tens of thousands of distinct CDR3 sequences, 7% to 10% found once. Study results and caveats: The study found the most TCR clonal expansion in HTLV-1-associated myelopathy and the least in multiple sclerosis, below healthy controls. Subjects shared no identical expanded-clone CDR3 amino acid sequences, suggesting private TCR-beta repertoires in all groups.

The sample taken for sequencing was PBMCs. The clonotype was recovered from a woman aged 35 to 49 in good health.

The CDR3 spells CASSVSGNTEAFF. CDR3 in DNA: TGTGCCAGCAGCGTTTCAGGGAACACTGAAGCTTTCTTT. The chain has TRBV9 and TRBJ1-1; the D is unclear. CDR1 is SGDLS and CDR2 is YYNGEE in the germline V gene. V dropped 2 bases and J dropped 1 base, with 6 bases sitting between them. The CDR3 extends over 13 amino acids.